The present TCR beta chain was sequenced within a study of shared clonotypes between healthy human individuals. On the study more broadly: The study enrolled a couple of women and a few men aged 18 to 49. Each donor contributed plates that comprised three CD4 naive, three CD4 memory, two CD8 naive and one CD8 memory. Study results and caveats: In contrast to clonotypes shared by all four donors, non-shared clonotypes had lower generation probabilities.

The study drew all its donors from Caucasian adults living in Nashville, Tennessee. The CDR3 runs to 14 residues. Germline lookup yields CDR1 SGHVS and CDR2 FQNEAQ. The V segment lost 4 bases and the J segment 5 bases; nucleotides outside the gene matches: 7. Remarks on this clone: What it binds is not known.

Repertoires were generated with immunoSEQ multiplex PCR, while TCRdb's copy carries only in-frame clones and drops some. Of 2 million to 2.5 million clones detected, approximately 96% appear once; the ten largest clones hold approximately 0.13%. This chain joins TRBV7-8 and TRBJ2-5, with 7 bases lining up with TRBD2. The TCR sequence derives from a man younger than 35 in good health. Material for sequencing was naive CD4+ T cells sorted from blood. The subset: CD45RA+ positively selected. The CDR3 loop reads CASSSLAAPETQYF. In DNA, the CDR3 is TGTGCCAGCAGCTCCCTAGCGGCCCCGGAGACCCAGTACTTC.